This T cell receptor (beta chain) was documented in a study of shared clonotypes between healthy human individuals. For each subset, genomic DNA was distributed in equal portions over several immunoSEQ plates. The repertoire was sequenced with immunoSEQ multiplex PCR; TCRdb's copy has only in-frame clones and lacks some. In the table there are about 710,000 clones, roughly 72% of which are singletons. The CDR3 totals 15 residues. Germline V gene lookup returns CDR1 WNHNN and CDR2 SYGVQD (reference sequence). Trimming took 6 bases from V and 9 from J, leaving 21 bases between them. Specimen: memory CD4+ T cells sorted from blood. Documented subset: CD45RA-negative fraction. This receptor was obtained from a woman aged 25 to 39 in good health. This chain joins TRBV10-1 and TRBJ2-1; no clear D gene. In nucleotides, the CDR3 is TGCGCCAGCAGAGGCCGGGCCCGGCATAAGGGTGAGCAGTTCTTC. It codes for CASRGRARHKGEQFF.